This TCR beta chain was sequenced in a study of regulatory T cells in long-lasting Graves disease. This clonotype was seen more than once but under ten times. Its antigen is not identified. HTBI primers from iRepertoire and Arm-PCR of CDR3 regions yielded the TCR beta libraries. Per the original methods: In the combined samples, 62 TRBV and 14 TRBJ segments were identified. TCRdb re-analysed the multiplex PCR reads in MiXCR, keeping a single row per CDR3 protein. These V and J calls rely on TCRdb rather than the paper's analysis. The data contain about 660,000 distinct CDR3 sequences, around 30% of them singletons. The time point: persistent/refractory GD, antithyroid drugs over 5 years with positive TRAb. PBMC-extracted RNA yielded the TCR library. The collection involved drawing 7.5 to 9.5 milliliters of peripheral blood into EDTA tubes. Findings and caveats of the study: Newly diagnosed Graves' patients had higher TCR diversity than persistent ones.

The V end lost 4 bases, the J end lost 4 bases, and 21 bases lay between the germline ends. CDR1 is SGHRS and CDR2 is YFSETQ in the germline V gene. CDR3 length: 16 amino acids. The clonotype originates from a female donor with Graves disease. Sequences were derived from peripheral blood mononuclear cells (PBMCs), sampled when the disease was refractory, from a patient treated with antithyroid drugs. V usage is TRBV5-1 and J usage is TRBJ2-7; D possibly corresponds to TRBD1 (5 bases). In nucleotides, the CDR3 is TGCGCCAGCAGCGGCTTTGCTTTTGGACAAGATTACGAGCAGTACTTC. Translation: CASSGFAFGQDYEQYF.